This TCR beta chain was obtained from a study of blood T cell repertoires in COVID-19. Study-level background: Acute and convalescent COVID-19 samples came from the United States, Italy and Spain. Nucleic acid was either cDNA or gDNA, and it came from T cells, B-cell-depleted T cells, or PBMCs.

Repertoires were generated with immunoSEQ multiplex PCR, while TCRdb's copy carries only in-frame clones and drops some. Here the sample spans under 250,000 clones, about 89% being singletons. V was trimmed by 2 bases and J by 6 bases, leaving 12 bases between them. CDR1 and CDR2 from the germline V gene are SGHDN and FVKESK. This CDR3 contains 14 residues. Sequencing was performed on peripheral blood. The sequence derives from a woman aged 60 to 75 who had recovered from COVID-19. The rearrangement uses TRBV14 and TRBJ2-3; D is unresolved. Here the CDR3 reads CASSQTLVPDTQYF. The CDR3, as DNA: TGTGCCAGCAGCCAAACTCTCGTCCCGGATACGCAGTATTTT.